The following is a T cell receptor beta chain sequence with its context. Its antigen is as yet unknown. TCRdb's copy holds only in-frame clones and misses some; the assay was immunoSEQ multiplex PCR. The profile shows approximately 2.1 million clones, approximately 93% of them singletons. This specimen comes from a study of shared clonotypes between healthy human individuals. The authors divided CD4+ cells into CD45RA+ naive and CD45RA-negative memory subsets. Overall study results and limits: Clonotype sharing across donors was expected to vary with sequencing depth. Though the depth was large, rarefaction showed that sorted-subset sequencing was incomplete. Generation of non-shared clonotypes was less probable than generation of clonotypes shared by all four donors.

V shed 3 bases and J shed 1 base, with 10 bases lying between them. The CDR3 totals 14 residues. Germline V gene data show CDR1 as MGHRA and CDR2 as YSYEKL. The chain joins TRBV4-1 to TRBJ2-7; D remains ambiguous. The source is a man younger than 30 in good health. Some clones in this sample may be carry-over from other donors' samples. Input material: naive CD4+ T cells from PBMCs. The subset here: CD45RA+ positively selected. The CDR3, as DNA: TGCGCCAGCAGCCAGGGCAGCCAATCCTACGAGCAGTACTTC. This codes for CASSQGSQSYEQYF.